This T cell receptor beta chain stems from a study of blood T cell repertoires in COVID-19. In the study overall: Italy, Spain and the United States were the sources of the convalescent and acute COVID-19 samples. T cells, B-cell-depleted T cells, or PBMCs supplied cDNA or gDNA.

The CDR3 length is 14 residues. CDR1 and CDR2 (germline): LGHDT, YNNKEL (reference sequence). V shed 3 bases, J shed 5 bases, and the junction held 5 bases outside the gene matches. As handled by the study authors: The authors estimated nucleated cell counts from reference gene primer amplification. Sequencing was performed with immunoSEQ multiplex PCR; in TCRdb, only in-frame clones are kept and a portion is missing. D and trimming were read from the DNA, whereas the V and J calls and clone size are those reported in that table. Of approximately 90,000 clones in the sample, 72% were seen once. The source of this sequence is a woman older than 75 with acute or convalescent COVID-19. V usage is TRBV3-1 (or the pseudogene TRBV3-2) and J usage is TRBJ1-1; TRBD1 aligns across 8 bases. The sample consisted of peripheral blood. The CDR3 region has the DNA TGTGCCAGCAGCCAGATACAGGGGGAGACTGAAGCTTTCTTT. It yields the protein CASSQIQGETEAFF.